This T cell receptor (beta chain) was retrieved from a study of technical replicates of blood from several donors. This table comes from immunoSEQ multiplex PCR, and its TCRdb copy is limited to in-frame clones, with some not included. The table has around 89,000 clones, around 95% seen once. Germline loops: CDR1 SQVTM, CDR2 ANQGSEA. This CDR3 contains 13 residues. Unmatched junction bases numbered 7, after V lost 6 bases and J lost 8 bases. The source material was T cells isolated from PBMCs. The receptor was derived from a human donor in good health. The chain couples TRBV29-1 to TRBJ2-5; TRBD2 matches 12 bases. This chain's CDR3 is CSVLTSGSQTQYF. CDR3 DNA: TGCAGCGTCCTGACTAGCGGGAGTCAAACCCAGTACTTC.